A selection of T cell receptor beta chains follows, all from one sample in a study of shared clonotypes between healthy human individuals. Generated by immunoSEQ multiplex PCR, the TCRdb table keeps only in-frame clones and is missing some. Here the sample spans millions of clones, about 95% being singletons. The sequencing input was naive CD4+ T cells sorted from blood. The receptors derive from a man aged 18 to 29 in good health. CDR3s include the opening cysteine and the closing phenylalanine or tryptophan. Fields, in order: D gene, V gene, clone size, J gene, CDR3 protein, CDR3 DNA. D genes are given only for firm matches. Some rows have no size entry. The others give once, few or many, or a class for an expanded clone.

>.|TRBV21-1|.|TRBJ2-7
CASSCASGTDSYEQYF
TGTGCCAGCAGCTGTGCCTCCGGGACGGACTCCTACGAGCAGTACTTC
>.|TRBV10-2|.|TRBJ1-4
CASAQLPNEKLFF
TGCGCCAGCGCACAGCTCCCGAATGAAAAACTGTTTTTT
>.|TRBV6-1|.|TRBJ1-4
CASSGGTTNEKLFF
TGTGCCAGCAGCGGGGGTACAACTAATGAAAAACTGTTTTTT
>.|TRBV7-9|.|TRBJ2-7
CATLRGTDPYEQYF
TGTGCCACCCTCCGGGGGACCGACCCCTACGAGCAGTACTTC
>.|TRBV5-6|.|TRBJ1-2
CASSLEGGSYGYTF
TGTGCCAGCAGCTTGGAGGGAGGCTCCTATGGCTACACCTTC
>TRBD1|TRBV28|.|TRBJ1-5
CASSFSGGVGNQPQHF
TGTGCCAGCAGTTTTTCAGGGGGCGTGGGCAATCAGCCCCAGCATTTT
>TRBD1|TRBV19|.|TRBJ1-5
CASRQGLSNQPQHF
TGTGCCAGTAGACAGGGGTTAAGCAATCAGCCCCAGCATTTT
>TRBD1|TRBV6-5|once|TRBJ1-2
CASRYGQGASGYGYTF
TGTGCCAGCAGATACGGACAGGGGGCGTCCGGCTATGGCTACACCTTC
>.|TRBV23-1|.|TRBJ1-2
CASSQRFPPSTLYGYTF
TGCGCCAGCAGTCAACGTTTTCCACCCTCTACCCTCTATGGCTACACCTTC
>TRBD1|TRBV6-1|.|TRBJ1-2
CASFWTGRGYGYTF
TGTGCCAGCTTCTGGACAGGGAGGGGATATGGCTACACCTTC
>TRBD1|TRBV28|.|TRBJ1-2
CASSRQGGYGYTF
TGTGCCAGCAGTCGGCAGGGGGGCTATGGCTACACCTTC
>.|TRBV21-1|.|TRBJ2-3
CANRDRDTDTQYF
TGTGCCAATCGGGACAGGGACACAGATACGCAGTATTTT
>TRBD1|TRBV5-1|.|TRBJ2-7
CASSPEDRGNEQYF
TGCGCCAGCAGCCCCGAGGACAGGGGAAACGAGCAGTACTTC
>.|TRBV5-1|.|TRBJ2-5
CASRPTTGSQETQYF
TGCGCCAGCAGACCTACAACAGGGTCGCAAGAGACCCAGTACTTC
>TRBD2|TRBV9|once|TRBJ2-1
CASSVGASGLSYNEQFF
TGTGCCAGCAGCGTTGGAGCTAGCGGTCTCTCCTACAATGAGCAGTTCTTC
>.|TRBV18|.|TRBJ2-5
CASSPRSGGAETQYF
TGTGCCAGCTCACCACGCTCAGGAGGAGCCGAGACCCAGTACTTC
>.|TRBV5-1|.|TRBJ2-7
CASSLPGLNYEQYF
TGCGCCAGCAGCTTACCGGGACTTAACTACGAGCAGTACTTC
>TRBD1|TRBV7-9|.|TRBJ1-4
CASARRQGNPTATNEKLFF
TGTGCCAGCGCCCGCAGACAGGGGAATCCGACGGCAACTAATGAAAAACTGTTTTTT
>.|TRBV2|.|TRBJ1-1
CASSVRETEAFF
TGTGCCAGCAGTGTCCGGGAAACTGAAGCTTTCTTT
>.|TRBV5-1|.|TRBJ2-7
CARPDSPRYSISYEQYF
TGCGCCAGGCCTGACAGCCCTCGTTATAGCATCTCCTACGAGCAGTACTTC